This T cell receptor (beta chain) was identified during a study of cytomegalovirus exposure and HLA in healthy donors. General study points: What TCR beta sequences reportedly achieved was accurate prediction of HLA-A and HLA-B alleles in most subjects. The study recorded some 160 TCR beta chains that were cytomegalovirus-associated.

The CDR3 is 12 amino acids. The V gene lost 2 bases and the J gene lost 4 bases, with 6 bases spanning the gap. Germline-derived CDR1 and CDR2 are SGDLS and YYNGEE. PCR amplification relied on 60 Vbeta primers (plus 13 Jbeta primers). This table comes from immunoSEQ multiplex PCR, and its TCRdb copy is limited to in-frame clones, with some not included. Of 90,000 to 140,000 clones listed, 83% are singletons. On this clone itself: The antigen is undetermined.

The source is a man aged 18 to 29 in good health and CMV-seronegative. This chain connects TRBV9 to TRBJ1-1; D uncertain. The sequenced sample consisted of PBMCs. DNA of the CDR3: TGTGCCAGCAGCGTTGGAGTCACTGAAGCTTTCTTT. Translation gives CASSVGVTEAFF.